The sequence of this T cell receptor (beta chain) was determined in a study of cytomegalovirus exposure and HLA in healthy donors (dated by TCRdb to 2017 to 2019). In the study overall: According to an earlier analysis of a few hundred of the donors, about 170 million T cells yielded some 120 million unique TCR beta sequences and roughly 280 Gb of sequence data. About 280 gigabases of sequencing data and 75 million to 85 million unique TCR sequences made up an early release that covered approximately 620 HLA-typed donors. Of the roughly 400 genotyped donors, around 81% fell in the genetic ancestry cluster associated with self-reported Caucasian donors. The aim of the study was to test whether cataloging public T cell receptors could identify signatures of past pathogen exposure. The study used immunosequencing to profile the T cell repertoires of some 600 subjects and linked those repertoires to cytomegalovirus serostatus. A separate validation cohort of roughly 130 different subjects was used in addition to the approximately 670-subject first cohort. To predict cytomegalovirus infection status, the study combined high-throughput TCR immunosequencing, statistical association of individual TCRs with disease status, and machine learning. A later analysis re-analyzed previously published TCR beta repertoires from 500 to 700 donors and added high-resolution HLA genotyping to study TCR occurrence patterns. In the later analysis, no new phenotypic data were used to find candidate immune exposures; instead, reliance was placed on TCR beta sequences and their occurrence across donors. An earlier analysis of nearly 600 of the donors applied high-throughput TCR beta sequencing to assess whether each TCR beta V gene segment acted as functional or pseudogenic. Donor age, sex, ethnicity and CMV serostatus were collected together with the repertoire data. In a later genetic analysis, genome-wide SNP genotypes for about three fifths of the 666 donors were used, and that subset was treated as a discovery cohort. All discovery cohort repertoires had been generated on a single sequencing platform. HLA typing included class I and class II loci at four-digit resolution. The number of donors typed differed by locus, with 629-630 for A, B, C, DRB1 and DQB1, approximately 500 for DQA1, 600 to 610 for DPA1, and 400 to 490 for DPB1. Five DR-DQ haplotypes were handled as single units for association and clustering, since linkage in the cohort was strong. Across approximately 400 genotyped donors of the cohort, an average of about 220,000 unique TCR beta nucleotide sequences per donor were sequenced, and around 20% of those sequences were non-productive. Results and caveats for the whole study, not just this receptor: Presence/absence analyses assumed roughly uniform sequencing depth across donors, an assumption that may not hold. Assigning TCR associations to individual alleles was difficult when HLA alleles, especially DR and DQ, strongly co-occurred. Immune exposure information for the cohort was limited to CMV serostatus. Because counts were too low, roughly 17 rarely observed V segments, including chromosome 9 orphons, were left out of the earlier analysis of 500 to 650 of the donors. Linkage disequilibrium might explain the correlated functional status among segregating V segments, but an unknown experimental factor could not be ruled out. At a false discovery rate of 0.05, a later analysis linked roughly 17,000 TCR beta sequences to specific HLA alleles. While some public TCRs were present in many individuals, most TCR sequences turned up only very rarely across donors. In a later genetic analysis, a missense DCLRE1C variant was associated with V-gene and J-gene trimming of TCR beta chains, and the association was replicated in an independent cohort. In both the original and validation cohorts, the classifier was reported to diagnose cytomegalovirus status with high specificity and sensitivity. The 87-base-pair reads could not distinguish some IMGT-functional V segments, including TRBV6-2 and TRBV6-3, so those segments were excluded. In a later analysis, most CMV-associated TCR beta chains were found to appear HLA-restricted, with HLA associations seemingly driven largely by CMV exposure. In an earlier analysis of around 600 of the donors, most TCR beta V segments appeared in productive rearrangements about 90% or about 30% of the time, broadly matching IMGT annotations. According to the authors, the approach could potentially be generalized to other disease states and immunological phenotypes. Because HLA typing was missing for some donors at each locus, association tests included only the typed subset. In the study, around 150 TCR beta chains were listed as associated with cytomegalovirus. According to a later analysis, parvovirus B19, influenza, CMV and Epstein-Barr virus appeared linked to several top co-occurrence clusters. A few of the identified cytomegalovirus-associated TCR beta chains were confirmed in vitro to be specific for cytomegalovirus antigens. In a later analysis, HLA-associated TCR beta chains showed more clonal expansion and lower generation probabilities than non-associated chains that were equally common. Only TCR beta chains were sequenced in this cohort, and the absence of alpha or paired-chain data limited detectable features. A later genetic analysis reported fewer N-insertions in productive TCRs among donors in an Asian-associated ancestry cluster than the approximately 700-donor mean. A group of highly shared sequence variants was considered likely to be a technical artifact of the sequencing pipeline. A further reported finding was that TCR beta sequences accurately predicted the HLA-A and HLA-B alleles for most subjects in the first cohort. In a later analysis, the rate of TCR association differed among HLA loci, with DRB1 alleles having the most associated TCRs and HLA-C alleles having the fewest.

Receptors were amplified or captured by the immunoSEQ multiplex PCR assay. A mixture of 60 forward primers for TCR Vbeta segments and 13 reverse primers for TCR Jbeta segments was used in the multiplex PCR. Amplification of the CDR3 region of rearranged TCR beta genes was performed with a multiplex PCR assay on genomic DNA. On the Illumina HiSeq System, the amplified TCR beta libraries were sequenced as 87-base-pair reads. The study's own analysis went as follows. In a later analysis, approximately 74 million unique TCR beta chains were counted across the 666 repertoires, and roughly 10 million of these chains were shared by at least two donors. A nearest-neighbor algorithm error-corrected the raw reads and collapsed the reads into unique sequences, merging closely related sequences to remove PCR and sequencing errors. To assign V, D and J gene segments, CDR3 sequences were aligned to IMGT reference sequences. Each retained sequence needed at least a six-nucleotide match to both a V gene segment and a J gene segment. A rearrangement counted as productive if the CDR3 had no stop codons and remained in frame with V and J, and every other rearrangement counted as non-productive. CDR3 was defined according to IMGT convention as the region running from the second conserved V-encoded cysteine to the conserved J-encoded phenylalanine. The earlier analysis of 500 to 650 of the donors excluded any sequence lacking an unambiguous match to a single V gene segment. An earlier analysis of several hundred of the donors called V segments functional above 56.7% productive rearrangements and segregating when the between-donor standard deviation exceeded 5%. To diagnose cytomegalovirus status from the catalog of TCR beta chain sequences, a statistical classification framework was built. A later analysis assigned V and J genes by comparing TCR nucleotide sequences with IMGT/GENE-DB human TR gene sequences. The TCRdist pipeline was used in a later analysis to assign CDR3 sequences and most-parsimonious VDJ recombination scenarios. A later analysis defined each TCR beta chain by its CDR3 amino acid sequence plus V-gene family, and excluded reads lacking a unique V-gene family. A later analysis removed 592 highly shared, low-generation-probability nucleotide sequences to deal with suspected cross-contamination and a sequencing artifact. For each public chain, a later analysis derived a clonal expansion index from normalized ranks of inferred template counts within each repertoire. In a later analysis, generation probabilities were computed using a VDJ recombination model fitted to out-of-frame rearrangements, and the results were checked against IGoR. In a later analysis, TCR-TCR, TCR-HLA and TCR-CMV co-occurrence was scored with hypergeometric tests, and a repertoire-size bias correction was applied to TCR pairs. False discovery rates were estimated in a later analysis by permuting HLA or CMV assignments 20 times. In a later analysis, co-occurring TCRs were grouped using DBSCAN, with TCRdist sequence similarity added in when clustering inside HLA-allele-positive subsets. Repertoires with fewer than 30,000 or more than 120,000 public chains, plus five repertoires with anomalous nucleotide sharing, were excluded from co-occurrence clustering. TCRdb retrieved this table from immuneACCESS and kept in-frame rearrangements only. Not all clones are present; in checked studies, unresolved V genes account for under half, and no reason is known for the remainder. V and J calls and clone size are copied from that table; D and trimming were computed from the DNA. The table for this sample lists some 100,000 clones; roughly 70% of them were counted only once. Clones ranked in the top ten supply roughly a tenth of the sample.

The cohort was made up of 500 to 800 healthy bone marrow donors. At the time of sampling, all cohort members were nominally healthy, though unrecorded immune exposures were likely present. The donor was CMV seronegative and was included in the group of a few hundred seronegative cohort members. Each donor provided a peripheral blood sample, and peripheral blood mononuclear cells were used for TCR beta sequencing. The Qiagen DNeasy Blood Extraction Kit was used to extract genomic DNA from the blood cell samples. Regarding this clone: The clone's antigen remains unknown. No per-base quality is available; no much larger clone lies one base away.

For CDR1 and CDR2, the germline V gene (reference sequence) lists LNHDA and SQIVND. From its cysteine to its phenylalanine, the CDR3 spans 14 amino acids. The read is trimmed to its CDR3 DNA, 42 bases read in frame from base 1. The junction shows trimming of 5 bases on V and 2 bases on J, plus 12 bases between the germline ends. The receptor chain draws on TRBV19 and TRBJ1-1; confidence is insufficient to name the D gene. Input material: PBMCs. The origin of this receptor is a man aged 50-59 years in good health and CMV-seronegative. The nucleotide sequence is TGTGCCAGTAGTCCACGGTTCCCTAACACTGAAGCTTTCTTT. Its translation reads: CASSPRFPNTEAFF.